This T cell receptor beta chain was profiled in a study of T cell responses to AZD1222 COVID-19 vaccine. Points from the study as a whole: In the spike-specific TCR repertoire, nearly half reportedly target unmutated variant regions. At study baseline, merely about 6 AZD1222 recipients were seropositive. The donors showed a predominance of white British ancestry and of females, with possible underestimation of clonal diversity. Repertoires were obtained solely post-peak T cell response.

V lost 1 base, J lost 0 bases, and 9 bases lay in between. CDR3 length: 16 residues. The germline V gene encodes CDR1 LNHNV and CDR2 YYDKDF (reference sequence). On this clone: Its matching antigen is unknown.

Repertoires were generated with immunoSEQ multiplex PCR, while TCRdb's copy carries only in-frame clones and drops some. There are 150,000 or so clones in the sample, with about 2.2% held by the top ten. The TCR was taken from an adult in good health. The chain combines TRBV15 with TRBJ1-4, with D unresolved. The sequencing sample was made of peripheral blood. The chain's CDR3 is CATSRGRVTTNEKLFF. The CDR3, as DNA: TGTGCCACCAGCAGAGGTCGGGTTACAACTAATGAAAAACTGTTTTTT.